These 21 T cell receptor beta chains were all obtained from the same sample, sequenced in a study of shared clonotypes between healthy human individuals. Data came from immunoSEQ multiplex PCR; TCRdb stores just in-frame clones and leaves some out. The sample has 950,000 to 1,100,000 clones, 65% to 80% seen once. The material sequenced was memory CD4+ T cells sorted from blood. As to subset: CD45RA-negative fraction. The origin of the receptors is a man between 18 and 35 years old in good health.

V and J are TRBV14 and TRBJ2-3; D gene uncertain. Per the germline V gene, CDR1 is SGHDN and CDR2 is FVKESK. V was pared by 5 bases and J by 3 bases, with 9 bases between. The CDR3 is made up of 13 amino acids. Written as DNA, the CDR3 is TGTGCCAGCAGCGCCTTAAGAACAGATACGCAGTATTTT. Translation gives CASSALRTDTQYF.

CDR3 protein: CASSTLLAHFKSNYGYTF. CDR3 nucleotides: TGTGCCAGCAGCACGCTCCTGGCGCACTTTAAGTCTAACTATGGCTACACCTTC. The chain links TRBV28 to TRBJ1-2; D gene uncertain. V lost 6 bases and J lost 0, with 23 bases in between. Germline V lookup: CDR1 MDHEN, CDR2 SYDVKM. The CDR3 is 18 residues long.

The gene calls are TRBV30 and TRBJ2-1; tentatively, D is TRBD2 (6 bases). This CDR3 region has 11 residues. V dropped 3 bases and J dropped 8 bases, with 8 bases sitting between them. CDR1 is GTSNPN, CDR2 SVGIG, per germline (reference sequence). The CDR3 spells CAWSRGYEQFF. The DNA of the CDR3 is TGTGCCTGGAGCCGGGGGTATGAGCAGTTCTTC.

This sequence joins TRBV6-5 and TRBJ2-1; D may correspond to TRBD1 or TRBD2 (5 bases each). V was cut by 7 bases and J by 7 bases, with 20 bases left in between. This CDR3 comprises 15 residues. Germline V gives CDR1 MNHEY, CDR2 SVGAGI. The CDR3 DNA reads as TGTGCCAGCACAGACTCGGGACGACGGGCTAATGAGCAGTTCTTC. Its translation is CASTDSGRRANEQFF.

In this sample, this clone turned up many times. This sample also contains other DNA sequences that code for the same CDR3. CDR3 protein: CASSQGGRAGNTIYF. The CDR3 nucleotides read TGCGCCAGCAGCCAAGGGGGGCGCGCCGGAAACACCATATATTTT. This sequence joins TRBV4-1 and TRBJ1-3; weak D call: TRBD1 (6 bases). CDR1 is MGHRA and CDR2 is YSYEKL in the germline V gene. The CDR3 has 15 residues. Trimming took off 1 base at V and 4 bases at J, with 11 bases between the two ends.

V gene TRBV19 combines with J gene TRBJ1-2; TRBD1 is a possible D gene (5 bases). The CDR3 covers 13 residues. Germline assignment: CDR1 LNHDA and CDR2 SQIVND (reference sequence). V gave up 1 base and J gave up 6 bases, with 9 bases separating them. As DNA, the CDR3 is TGTGCCAGTAGTATAGTGGCAGGGAATGGCTACACCTTC. Its protein is CASSIVAGNGYTF.

The chain recombines TRBV6-5 with TRBJ1-3, with D hard to call. Trimming took 8 bases from V and 2 from J, leaving 13 bases between them. CDR1 is MNHEY and CDR2 is SVGAGI in the germline V gene. This CDR3 spans 14 amino acids. The CDR3 DNA reads TGTGCCAGCCGCCGCCCGGGCACTGGAAACACCATATATTTT. It yields the protein CASRRPGTGNTIYF.

Turning to this clone: The sample carries other DNA sequences with the same CDR3. The CDR3 protein is CASSPRGDPNTEAFF. The CDR3 DNA follows: TGTGCCAGCTCACCACGCGGGGATCCGAACACTGAAGCTTTCTTT. The J gene is TRBJ1-1, the V gene TRBV18; D ambiguous. With 1 base removed from V and 1 base from J, the gap between germline ends came to 10 bases. Germline assignment: CDR1 KGHSH and CDR2 LQKENI. This CDR3 comprises 15 residues.

The V gene is TRBV18, the J gene TRBJ2-6; TRBD1 might be the D (6 bases). This CDR3 has 17 amino acids. V was trimmed by 0 bases and J by 0 bases, leaving 9 bases between them. Germline CDR1 KGHSH, CDR2 LQKENI. DNA of the CDR3: TGTGCCAGCTCACCACCCCAGGGGAGCTCTGGGGCCAACGTCCTGACTTTC. This translates into CASSPPQGSSGANVLTF.

This chain links TRBV11-2 with TRBJ2-2; perhaps TRBD1 as D (6 bases). The CDR3 is 16 amino acids. CDR1 is SGHAT, CDR2 FQNNGV, per germline. V lost 0 bases and J 4 bases, leaving 12 bases between the germline ends. The CDR3 loop is CASSLDLGQSTGELFF. For the CDR3, the DNA is TGTGCCAGCAGCTTAGATTTGGGACAATCCACCGGGGAGCTGTTTTTT.

The chain uses TRBV2 and TRBJ2-2, with D possibly being TRBD1 (5 bases). V lost 6 bases and J 6 bases, leaving 14 bases between the germline ends. The germline V gene has CDR1 SNHLY and CDR2 FYNNEI. The CDR3 consists of 14 residues. CDR3 sequence: CASRIFQGSGELFF. The CDR3 DNA is TGTGCCAGCAGGATATTTCAGGGTTCCGGGGAGCTGTTTTTT.

This clone was counted a few times. The rearrangement links TRBV6-5 to TRBJ1-5; no clear D gene. This CDR3 contains 13 residues. Germline V gene lookup returns CDR1 MNHEY and CDR2 SVGAGI. V shed 6 bases and J shed 7 bases, with 13 bases lying between them. The CDR3, as DNA: TGTGCCAGCAGCCGAGGCTCGGACCAGCCCCAGCATTTT. Translation gives CASSRGSDQPQHF.

The chain combines TRBV5-5 with TRBJ2-5; 8 bases are shared with TRBD2. CDR1 is SGHKS, CDR2 YYEKEE, per germline (reference sequence). V lost 2 bases to trimming and J lost 2 bases; unmatched junction nucleotides: 8. The CDR3 extends over 16 amino acids. CDR3 sequence reads: CASSFGLAGPQETQYF. The CDR3 bases are TGTGCCAGCAGCTTTGGTCTAGCGGGTCCTCAAGAGACCCAGTACTTC.

This clone was seen a few times. The V and J genes are TRBV25-1 and TRBJ1-6; no clear D. Germline V CDR1 and CDR2: MGHDK, SYGVNS. The V end lost 4 bases, the J end lost 8 bases, and 18 bases lay between the germline ends. CDR3 length equals 16 residues. The CDR3 DNA is TGTGCCAGCAGTGCCCCCCATGAGGGTCTGTATTCACCCCTCCACTTT. This encodes CASSAPHEGLYSPLHF.

The rearrangement links TRBV5-1 to TRBJ2-5; TRBD1 matches 9 bases. V was clipped by 1 base and J by 2 bases; unmatched bases: 3. CDR1 and CDR2 (germline): SGHRS, YFSETQ. The CDR3 has 15 amino acids. CDR3 DNA: TGCGCCAGCAGCTTGACAGGGGGCCAACAAGAGACCCAGTACTTC. It specifies CASSLTGGQQETQYF.

Concerning this clone itself: At one end, the junction sequence differs from germline, possibly due to a read error. The chain recombines TRBV6-5 with TRBJ1-5, with D uncertain. The CDR3 spans 16 residues. In germline, CDR1 is MNHEY, CDR2 SVGAGI. Written as DNA, the CDR3 is TGTGCCAGCAGTTACTCGGCCCAGTTTAGCAATCAGTCCCAGCATTTT. Translating gives CASSYSAQFSNQSQHF.

The chain combines TRBV5-1 with TRBJ1-1; 11 bases agree with TRBD1. The CDR3 sequence is 14 residues long. J was trimmed by 4 bases and V by 7 bases; bases with no gene match: 6. Germline CDR1 and CDR2: SGHRS and YFSETQ. This CDR3 reads CASQQGTGGTEAFF. The CDR3 bases are TGCGCCAGCCAGCAGGGGACAGGGGGCACTGAAGCTTTCTTT.

The V gene is TRBV7-2, the J gene TRBJ2-3; TRBD1 agrees at 8 bases. Germline CDR1 is SGHTA and CDR2 is FQGNSA. This CDR3 region has 19 residues. Trimming removed 1 base from V and 2 bases from J; junction bases left unmatched: 14. CDR3 loop: CASSLVGTVWTGITDTQYF. The CDR3 nucleotides are TGTGCCAGCAGCTTAGTAGGCACCGTCTGGACAGGGATCACAGATACGCAGTATTTT. The full variable domain, rest sourced from reference TRBV7-2 and TRBJ2-3, is GAGVSQSPSNKVTEKGKDVELRCDPISGHTALYWYRQSLGQGLEFLIYFQGNSAPDKSGLPSDRFSAERTGGSVSTLTIQRTQQEDSAVYLCASSLVGTVWTGITDTQYFGPGTRLTVL.

This chain's CDR3 is CASSLTGVFGGYTF. The DNA of the CDR3 is TGTGCCAGCAGTTTGACAGGGGTGTTCGGTGGCTACACCTTC. The chain joins TRBV28 to TRBJ1-2; 8 bases are a match to TRBD1. The CDR3 runs to 14 residues. V dropped 3 bases and J dropped 7; count of bases not matched to a gene: 7. Germline V lookup: CDR1 MDHEN, CDR2 SYDVKM.

This sequence joins TRBV10-3 and TRBJ2-2; perhaps TRBD2 as D (5 bases). Germline V gene lookup returns CDR1 ENHRY and CDR2 SYGVKD. V lost 2 bases and J 1 base, leaving 14 bases between the germline ends. This CDR3 is built from 17 residues. The CDR3 DNA follows: TGTGCCATCAGTGAGACTAAGGGCGGGTTGAACACCGGGGAGCTGTTTTTT. Translation: CAISETKGGLNTGELFF.

V and J are TRBV5-4 and TRBJ2-7; 7 nucleotides line up with TRBD2. The junction had 6 bases not matched to a gene; V was cut back by 0 bases and J by 3 bases. CDR1 and CDR2 from the germline V gene are SGHNT and YYREEE (reference sequence). The length of the CDR3 is 15 residues. The CDR3 sequence is CASSLGSGRYYEQYF. The CDR3 DNA follows: TGTGCCAGCAGCTTGGGTAGCGGGCGCTACTACGAGCAGTACTTC. Full variable domain (missing parts from reference TRBV5-4 and TRBJ2-7): ETGVTQSPTHLIKTRGQQVTLRCSSQSGHNTVSWYQQALGQGPQFIFQYYREEENGRGNFPPRFSGLQFPNYSSELNVNALELDDSALYLCASSLGSGRYYEQYFGPGTRLTVT.